A single TCR beta chain is shown here with its context. Its target is unknown. At one end, the junction sequence differs from germline, possibly due to a read error. Generated by immunoSEQ multiplex PCR, the TCRdb table keeps only in-frame clones and is missing some. The sample holds some 48,000 clones; approximately 96% are singletons and the top ten take roughly 0.21%. The sample is drawn from a study of graft-versus-host responses after intestinal transplantation. About the study: Each recipient received anti-thymocyte globulin induction, then tacrolimus and steroids for three to four years. General study results and limits: Detection of GvH clones occurred in recipient marrow, and some had their first appearance in ileum or blood.

The sample here was unstimulated CD8+ T cells sorted from spleen or lymph node cells, taken before transplant. This TCR derives from a human donor who was the organ donor for an intestinal transplant.

CDR3 DNA sequence: TGTGCTAGCAGCTCCCTGGCGGGGGGGACTGATACGCAGTATTTT. Translating gives CASSSLAGGTDTQYF. The chain couples TRBV7-7 to TRBJ2-3; 9 bases fit TRBD2. The CDR3 covers 15 residues. Germline-derived CDR1 and CDR2 are SSHAT and FNYEAQ (reference sequence).